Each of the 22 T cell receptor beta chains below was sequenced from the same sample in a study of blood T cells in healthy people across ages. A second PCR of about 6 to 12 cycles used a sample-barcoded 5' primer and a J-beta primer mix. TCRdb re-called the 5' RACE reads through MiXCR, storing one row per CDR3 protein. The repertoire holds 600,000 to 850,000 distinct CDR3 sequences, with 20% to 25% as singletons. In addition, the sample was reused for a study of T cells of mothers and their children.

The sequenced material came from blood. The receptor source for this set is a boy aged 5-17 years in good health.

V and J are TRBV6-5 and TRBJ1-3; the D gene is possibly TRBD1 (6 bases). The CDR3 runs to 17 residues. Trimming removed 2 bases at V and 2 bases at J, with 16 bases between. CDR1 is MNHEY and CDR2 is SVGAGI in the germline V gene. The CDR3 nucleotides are TGTGCCAGCAGTTACCGGGCTCAGGGGCCGGCTGGAAACACCATATATTTT. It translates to CASSYRAQGPAGNTIYF.

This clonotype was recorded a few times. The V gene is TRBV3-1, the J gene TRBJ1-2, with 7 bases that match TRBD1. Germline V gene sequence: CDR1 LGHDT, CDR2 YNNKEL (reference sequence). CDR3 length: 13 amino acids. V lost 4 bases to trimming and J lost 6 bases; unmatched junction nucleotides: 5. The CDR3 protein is CASSLMQGDGYTF. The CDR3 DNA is TGTGCCAGCAGCCTCATGCAGGGGGATGGCTACACCTTC.

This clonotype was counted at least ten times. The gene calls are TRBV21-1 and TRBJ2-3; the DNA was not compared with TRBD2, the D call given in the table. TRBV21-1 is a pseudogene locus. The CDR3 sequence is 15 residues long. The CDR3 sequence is CASSPTSGRTDTQYF. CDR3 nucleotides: TGTGCCAGCAGCCCGACTAGCGGGAGAACAGATACGCAGTATTTT.

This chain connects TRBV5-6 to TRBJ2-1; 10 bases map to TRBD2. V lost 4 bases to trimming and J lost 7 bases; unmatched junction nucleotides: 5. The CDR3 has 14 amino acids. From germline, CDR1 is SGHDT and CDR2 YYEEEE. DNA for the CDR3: TGTGCCAGCAGCACCCTAGCGGGGGTAAATGAGCAGTTCTTC. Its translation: CASSTLAGVNEQFF. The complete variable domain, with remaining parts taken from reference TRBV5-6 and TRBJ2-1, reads DAGVTQSPTHLIKTRGQQVTLRCSPKSGHDTVSWYQQALGQGPQFIFQYYEEEERQRGNFPDRFSGHQFPNYSSELNVNALLLGDSALYLCASSTLAGVNEQFFGPGTRLTVL.

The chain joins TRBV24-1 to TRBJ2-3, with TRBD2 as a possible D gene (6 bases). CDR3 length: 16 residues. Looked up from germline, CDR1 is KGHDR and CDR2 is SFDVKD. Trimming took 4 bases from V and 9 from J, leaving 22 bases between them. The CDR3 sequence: CATSDRRLGEFETQYF. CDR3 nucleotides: TGTGCCACCAGTGACAGAAGACTAGGAGAGTTTGAAACGCAGTATTTT.

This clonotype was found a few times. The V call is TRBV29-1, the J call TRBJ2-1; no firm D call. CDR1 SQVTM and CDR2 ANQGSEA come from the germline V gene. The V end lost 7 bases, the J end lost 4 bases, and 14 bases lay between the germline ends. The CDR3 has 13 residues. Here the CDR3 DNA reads TGCAGCGGAGGCAGGATTAATTACAATGAGCAGTTCTTC. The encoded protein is CSGGRINYNEQFF.

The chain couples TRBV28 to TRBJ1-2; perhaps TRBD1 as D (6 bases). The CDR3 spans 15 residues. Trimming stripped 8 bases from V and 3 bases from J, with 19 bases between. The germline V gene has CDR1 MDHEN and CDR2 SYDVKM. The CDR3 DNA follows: TGTGCCAGCGACCCTGGGCGGGGGCTTCACTATGGCTACACCTTC. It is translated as CASDPGRGLHYGYTF.

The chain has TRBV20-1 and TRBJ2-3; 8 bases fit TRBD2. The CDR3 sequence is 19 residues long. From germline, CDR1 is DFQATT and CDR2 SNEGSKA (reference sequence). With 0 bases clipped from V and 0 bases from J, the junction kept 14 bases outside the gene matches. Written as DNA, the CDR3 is TGCAGTGCTAGAGATTGGGCTAGCGGGCCCCAGACTAGCACAGATACGCAGTATTTT. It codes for CSARDWASGPQTSTDTQYF.

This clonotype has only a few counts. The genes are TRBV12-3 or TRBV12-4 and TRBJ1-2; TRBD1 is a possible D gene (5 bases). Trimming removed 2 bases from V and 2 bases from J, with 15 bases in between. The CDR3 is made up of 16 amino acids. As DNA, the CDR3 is TGTGCCAGCAGTTTAATCGGAGGGGAGGCGAACTATGGCTACACCTTC. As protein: CASSLIGGEANYGYTF.

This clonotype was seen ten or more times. The CDR3 nucleotides read TGTGCCAGCTCACCAACAGAACCTGGGGCCAACGTCCTGACTTTC. Its translation: CASSPTEPGANVLTF. The chain links TRBV18 to TRBJ2-6; no clear D gene. There are 15 residues in the CDR3. Germline V CDR1 and CDR2: KGHSH, LQKENI. The V gene lost 2 bases and the J gene lost 2 bases, with 7 bases spanning the gap. Based on the CDR3 plus reference TRBV18 and TRBJ2-6, the full variable domain is NAGVMQNPRHLVRRRGQEARLRCSPMKGHSHVYWYRQLPEEGLKFMVYLQKENIIDESGMPKERFSAEFPKEGPSILRIQQVVRGDSAAYFCASSPTEPGANVLTFGAGSRLTVL.

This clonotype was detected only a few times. The DNA for the CDR3 is TGTGCCAGCAGCGATACAGGCCTCTCCTATAATTCACCCCTCCACTTT. This gives the protein CASSDTGLSYNSPLHF. The chain couples TRBV14 to TRBJ1-6, with D maybe TRBD1 (5 bases). V was shortened by 5 bases and J by 0 bases, with 11 bases between the two germline ends. This CDR3 has 16 amino acids. Per the germline V gene, CDR1 is SGHDN and CDR2 is FVKESK.

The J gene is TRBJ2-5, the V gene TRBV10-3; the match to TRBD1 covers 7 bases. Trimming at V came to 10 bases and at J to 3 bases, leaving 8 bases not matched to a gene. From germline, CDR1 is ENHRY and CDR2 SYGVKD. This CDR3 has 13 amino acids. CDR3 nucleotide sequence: TGTGCCACGGCAGACAGGGCTGAAGAGACCCAGTACTTC. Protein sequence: CATADRAEETQYF.

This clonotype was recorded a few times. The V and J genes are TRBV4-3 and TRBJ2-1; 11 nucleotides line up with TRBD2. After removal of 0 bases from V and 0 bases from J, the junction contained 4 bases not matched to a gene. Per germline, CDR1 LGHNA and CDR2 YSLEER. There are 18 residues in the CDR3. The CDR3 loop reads CASSQDPSGGISYNEQFF. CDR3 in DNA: TGCGCCAGCAGCCAAGATCCTAGCGGGGGGATCTCCTACAATGAGCAGTTCTTC.

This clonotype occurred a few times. The chain's CDR3 is CSASKWDRGEQYF. CDR3 nucleotide sequence: TGCAGTGCTAGTAAATGGGACAGAGGCGAGCAGTACTTC. V and J are TRBV20-1 and TRBJ2-7, with TRBD1 matching over 7 bases. Trimming took 3 bases from V and 6 from J; bases not matched to a gene: 8. CDR3 size: 13 residues. Germline lookup yields CDR1 DFQATT and CDR2 SNEGSKA (reference sequence).

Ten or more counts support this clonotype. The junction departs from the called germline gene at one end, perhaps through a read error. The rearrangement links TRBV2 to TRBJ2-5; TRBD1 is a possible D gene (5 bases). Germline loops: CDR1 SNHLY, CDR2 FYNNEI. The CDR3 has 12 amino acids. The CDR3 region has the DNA TGTGCCAGCAGCACCGGTGGGTGGGGCGTTGACTTC. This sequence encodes CASSTGGWGVDF.

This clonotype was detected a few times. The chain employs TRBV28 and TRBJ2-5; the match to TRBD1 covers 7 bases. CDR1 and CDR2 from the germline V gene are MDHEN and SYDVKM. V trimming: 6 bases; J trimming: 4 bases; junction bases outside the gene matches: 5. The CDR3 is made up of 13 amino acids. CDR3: CASSKTGRETQYF. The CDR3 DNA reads TGTGCCAGCAGCAAGACAGGGAGAGAGACCCAGTACTTC.

The CDR3 spells CSVAADNSYEQYF. CDR3 DNA: TGCAGCGTTGCCGCGGACAACTCCTACGAGCAGTACTTC. The chain employs TRBV29-1 and TRBJ2-7; possible D gene TRBD1, 5 bases. V shed 4 bases and J shed 0 bases, with 10 bases lying between them. The CDR3 totals 13 residues. Germline CDR1 SQVTM, CDR2 ANQGSEA.

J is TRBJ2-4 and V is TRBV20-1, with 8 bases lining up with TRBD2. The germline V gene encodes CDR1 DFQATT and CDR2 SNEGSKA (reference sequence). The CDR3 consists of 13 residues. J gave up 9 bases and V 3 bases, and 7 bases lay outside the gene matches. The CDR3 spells CSASARGLGIQYF. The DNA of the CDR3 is TGCAGTGCTAGCGCCAGGGGACTAGGCATTCAGTACTTC.

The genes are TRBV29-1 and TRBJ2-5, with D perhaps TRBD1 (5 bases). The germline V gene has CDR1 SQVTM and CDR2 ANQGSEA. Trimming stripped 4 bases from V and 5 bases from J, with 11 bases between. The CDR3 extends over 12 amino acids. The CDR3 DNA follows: TGCAGCGTTGTCGCAGGGCGGGAGACCCAGTACTTC. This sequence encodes CSVVAGRETQYF. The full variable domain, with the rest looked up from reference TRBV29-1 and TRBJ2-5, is SAVISQKPSRDICQRGTSLTIQCQVDSQVTMMFWYRQQPGQSLTLIATANQGSEATYESGFVIDKFPISRPNLTFSTLTVSNMSPEDSSIYLCSVVAGRETQYFGPGTRLLVL.

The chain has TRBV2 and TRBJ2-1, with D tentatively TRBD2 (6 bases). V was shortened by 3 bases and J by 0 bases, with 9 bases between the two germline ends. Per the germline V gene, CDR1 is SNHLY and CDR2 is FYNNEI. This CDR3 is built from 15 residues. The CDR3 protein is CASSDPGGSYNEQFF. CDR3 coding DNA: TGTGCCAGCAGTGACCCCGGGGGCTCCTACAATGAGCAGTTCTTC.

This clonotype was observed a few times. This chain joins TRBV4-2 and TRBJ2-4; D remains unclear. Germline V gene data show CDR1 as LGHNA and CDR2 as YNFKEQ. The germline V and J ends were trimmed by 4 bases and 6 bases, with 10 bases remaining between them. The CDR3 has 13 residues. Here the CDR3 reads CASSPLVGNIQYF. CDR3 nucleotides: TGTGCCAGCAGCCCTTTGGTGGGAAACATTCAGTACTTC.

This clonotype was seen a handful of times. The CDR3 DNA follows: TGCAGCGTCAAGGGGAAGTTACGGTACAATGAGCAGTTCTTC. Translation gives CSVKGKLRYNEQFF. The chain is built from TRBV29-1 and TRBJ2-1; D is possibly TRBD1 (5 bases). In germline, CDR1 is SQVTM, CDR2 ANQGSEA. CDR3 length equals 14 residues. V was trimmed by 6 bases and J by 4 bases, leaving 16 bases between them.